Presented here are 14 T cell receptor beta chains from one specimen sequenced in a study of shared clonotypes between healthy human individuals. Libraries were prepared by immunoSEQ multiplex PCR; TCRdb keeps only in-frame clonotypes and omits some of them. There are hundreds of thousands of clones in the sample; about three quarters occur only once, and 1.5% to 2% lies in the top ten. Sample: memory CD4+ T cells sorted from blood. Subset reported: CD45RA-negative fraction. These receptors originate from a woman in her thirties in good health.

A word on this clone: At one end, the junction sequence differs from germline, possibly due to a read error. The chain employs TRBV23-1 and TRBJ1-5, with D maybe TRBD1 (5 bases). TRBV23-1 is recorded as an ORF, its role being uncertain. This CDR3 comprises 16 residues. The CDR3 nucleotides are TGCGCCAGCACTCAACCCCCAGGGCGCGGCAATCAGCCCCAGCATTTT. Encoded protein: CASTQPPGRGNQPQHF.

This clone has a single count. The chain employs TRBV7-2 and TRBJ2-7; 9 nucleotides align to TRBD2. CDR3 size: 15 residues. J gave up 6 bases and V 5 bases, and 11 bases lay outside the gene matches. Germline lookup yields CDR1 SGHTA and CDR2 FQGNSA. CDR3 sequence: CASSPRDSGSSEQYF. The CDR3 bases are TGTGCCAGCAGCCCCCGGGATAGCGGGAGCTCCGAGCAGTACTTC. Using reference TRBV7-2 and TRBJ2-7 for the parts outside the CDR3, the full variable domain is GAGVSQSPSNKVTEKGKDVELRCDPISGHTALYWYRQSLGQGLEFLIYFQGNSAPDKSGLPSDRFSAERTGGSVSTLTIQRTQQEDSAVYLCASSPRDSGSSEQYFGPGTRLTVT.

This clone was seen a handful of times. This rearrangement joins TRBV6-5 to TRBJ2-2; D gene uncertain. Germline CDR1 is MNHEY and CDR2 is SVGAGI. Trimming stripped 7 bases from V and 4 bases from J, with 7 bases between. The CDR3 has 12 amino acids. The CDR3 sequence is CASTKSTGELFF. The DNA for the CDR3 is TGTGCCAGCACCAAGAGCACCGGGGAGCTGTTTTTT.

V gene TRBV5-1 combines with J gene TRBJ2-1, with 15 bases matching TRBD2. The V and J ends lost 4 bases and 3 bases, in that order; junction bases with no gene match: 8. The CDR3 runs 18 residues. Germline CDR1 SGHRS, CDR2 YFSETQ. The CDR3, as DNA: TGCGCCAGCAGCCTGGGACTAGCGGGAGGCCCCCTCTACAATGAGCAGTTCTTC. Translation gives CASSLGLAGGPLYNEQFF.

The V call is TRBV28, the J call TRBJ1-3; the match to TRBD1 covers 8 bases. The CDR3 has 16 amino acids. V was clipped by 5 bases and J by 2 bases; unmatched bases: 8. CDR1 is MDHEN, CDR2 SYDVKM, per germline. Here the CDR3 DNA reads TGTGCCAGCAGTCCTTCCGGACAGGGACCTGGAAACACCATATATTTT. This codes for CASSPSGQGPGNTIYF.

CDR3 residues: CASSKWDRNSNQPQHF. The CDR3 DNA reads as TGCGCCAGCAGCAAGTGGGACAGGAATAGCAATCAGCCCCAGCATTTT. This rearrangement joins TRBV5-1 to TRBJ1-5; TRBD1 matches 8 bases. From germline, CDR1 is SGHRS and CDR2 YFSETQ. The CDR3 sequence is 16 residues long. V trimming: 4 bases; J trimming: 0 bases; junction bases outside the gene matches: 6.

The V gene is TRBV27, the J gene TRBJ2-1; 12 bases align to TRBD2. This CDR3 is 14 amino acids long. Germline V gene lookup returns CDR1 MNHEY and CDR2 SMNVEV (reference sequence). V dropped 6 bases and J dropped 10; count of bases not matched to a gene: 7. The CDR3 sequence: CASRLAGGTREQFF. CDR3 DNA sequence: TGTGCCAGCAGACTAGCGGGAGGCACCCGGGAGCAGTTCTTC.

The CDR3 loop is CASSQEVWLDSGNEQFF. CDR3 coding DNA: TGCGCCAGCAGCCAAGAAGTTTGGCTAGATAGCGGCAATGAGCAGTTCTTC. The rearrangement uses TRBV4-1 and TRBJ2-1, with D possibly matching TRBD2 (6 bases). V gave up 0 bases and J gave up 6 bases, with 18 bases separating them. CDR1 is MGHRA, CDR2 YSYEKL, per germline. The CDR3 has 17 amino acids.

V gene TRBV2 combines with J gene TRBJ1-5; D unclear. Germline V gene data show CDR1 as SNHLY and CDR2 as FYNNEI. There are 15 residues in the CDR3. The ends were cut back, 3 bases at V and 0 bases at J, with 9 bases in the middle. The CDR3 DNA is TGTGCCAGCAGTGAGGGAGGTTATAGCAATCAGCCCCAGCATTTT. As protein: CASSEGGYSNQPQHF.

CDR3 nucleotide sequence: TGTGCCAGCTCACCCGCACTAGCGGAAGATACGCAGTATTTT. This codes for CASSPALAEDTQYF. V is TRBV18 and J is TRBJ2-3, with TRBD2 identical over 8 bases. The V segment lost 3 bases and the J segment 5 bases; nucleotides outside the gene matches: 4. The CDR3 has 14 residues. Germline loops: CDR1 KGHSH, CDR2 LQKENI.

The chain has TRBV6-1 and TRBJ1-5; 11 nucleotides match TRBD1. The germline V gene encodes CDR1 MNHNS and CDR2 SASEGT. Losses at the gene ends were 8 bases for V and 3 bases for J; bases not matched to a gene: 6. This CDR3 comprises 15 residues. DNA for the CDR3: TGTGCCAGCCGCCGGGACAGGGGGGCCAATCAGCCCCAGCATTTT. It specifies CASRRDRGANQPQHF.

This clone was observed a handful of times. The chain couples TRBV28 to TRBJ2-5, with D hard to call. In germline, CDR1 is MDHEN, CDR2 SYDVKM. The V end lost 3 bases, the J end lost 5 bases, and 13 bases lay between the germline ends. The CDR3 spans 14 residues. The CDR3 DNA reads as TGTGCCAGCAGTTTGGGTCAGTCCCGGGAGACCCAGTACTTC. Encoded protein: CASSLGQSRETQYF. Full variable domain (missing parts from reference TRBV28 and TRBJ2-5): DVKVTQSSRYLVKRTGEKVFLECVQDMDHENMFWYRQDPGLGLRLIYFSYDVKMKEKGDIPEGYSVSREKKERFSLILESASTNQTSMYLCASSLGQSRETQYFGPGTRLLVL.

This chain uses TRBV28 with TRBJ1-5; D gene ambiguous. Trimming removed 5 bases at V and 5 bases at J, with 13 bases between. CDR3 length: 14 amino acids. Germline assignment: CDR1 MDHEN and CDR2 SYDVKM. The CDR3 here is CASSPGPSDQPQHF. CDR3 nucleotide sequence: TGTGCCAGCAGTCCTGGTCCCTCCGATCAGCCCCAGCATTTT.

Here the CDR3 reads CASSLLGQVEAFF. The CDR3 DNA is TGTGCCAGCAGCCTTCTCGGACAGGTTGAAGCTTTCTTT. The chain employs TRBV28 and TRBJ1-1; 7 positions match TRBD1. V lost 6 bases to trimming and J lost 7 bases; unmatched junction nucleotides: 8. This CDR3 spans 13 amino acids. Per the germline V gene, CDR1 is MDHEN and CDR2 is SYDVKM.